The 21 T cell receptor beta chains below were found in one sample sequenced in a study of immune evolution from preneoplasia to lung adenocarcinoma. Using immunoSEQ multiplex PCR, the repertoire was profiled, and TCRdb retains in-frame clones only, with some absent. The sample contains 6,200 or so clones, approximately 79% of which appear only once. Sequences were obtained from FFPE minimally invasive lung adenocarcinoma tissue. The receptors were sampled from a person between 60 and 79 years old with lung adenocarcinoma.

The chain links TRBV11-2 to TRBJ1-5, with D uncertain. Germline V lookup: CDR1 SGHAT, CDR2 FQNNGV. Trimming removed 5 bases from V and 9 bases from J, with 14 bases in between. CDR3 length: 13 residues. The CDR3 sequence is CASSLLWGWPQHF. CDR3 nucleotides: TGTGCCAGCAGCCTCCTTTGGGGATGGCCCCAGCATTTT.

The genes are TRBV7-2 and TRBJ2-3; 7 nucleotides line up with TRBD1. The CDR3 is made up of 16 amino acids. The germline CDR1 and CDR2 sequences are SGHTA and FQGNSA. Germline trimming cut 0 bases from V and 4 bases from J; bases unmatched to any gene: 7. DNA for the CDR3: TGTGCCAGCAGCTTAGCGTGGCAGGGGGTCCCAGATACGCAGTATTTT. Its translation is CASSLAWQGVPDTQYF.

V is TRBV7-9 and J is TRBJ2-7; D not resolved. Trimming shortened V by 5 bases and J by 7 bases, and 18 bases separated the two germline ends. This CDR3 region has 14 residues. Germline assignment: CDR1 SEHNR and CDR2 FQNEAQ (reference sequence). DNA for the CDR3: TGTGCCAGCAGCGCCCGGGCCATCGGTGGAGAGCAGTACTTC. Its protein product is CASSARAIGGEQYF. Combining the CDR3 with reference TRBV7-9 and TRBJ2-7 gives the whole variable domain DTGVSQNPRHKITKRGQNVTFRCDPISEHNRLYWYRQTLGQGPEFLTYFQNEAQLEKSRLLSDRFSAERPKGSFSTLEIQRTEQGDSAMYLCASSARAIGGEQYFGPGTRLTVT.

V is TRBV7-2 and J is TRBJ2-3; 9 nucleotides align to TRBD2. V shed 4 bases, J shed 2 bases, and the junction held 10 bases outside the gene matches. This CDR3 spans 17 amino acids. Germline V lookup: CDR1 SGHTA, CDR2 FQGNSA. The CDR3, as DNA: TGTGCCAGCAGCTCACCCTCCCAGCGGGGGGTCACAGATACGCAGTATTTT. Encoded protein: CASSSPSQRGVTDTQYF. Looking up the rest from reference TRBV7-2 and TRBJ2-3 gives the full variable domain: GAGVSQSPSNKVTEKGKDVELRCDPISGHTALYWYRQSLGQGLEFLIYFQGNSAPDKSGLPSDRFSAERTGGSVSTLTIQRTQQEDSAVYLCASSSPSQRGVTDTQYFGPGTRLTVL.

By share, this clone counts as large. The J gene is TRBJ1-1, the V gene TRBV27, with D possibly being TRBD1 (5 bases). Germline loops: CDR1 MNHEY, CDR2 SMNVEV (reference sequence). The CDR3 loop spans 16 amino acids. V was pared by 5 bases and J by 0 bases, with 16 bases between. CDR3 protein: CASSKTLGTLNTEAFF. The CDR3 bases are TGTGCCAGCAGTAAAACCCTCGGGACCCTGAACACTGAAGCTTTCTTT.

This sequence joins TRBV4-1 and TRBJ2-5; D perhaps matches TRBD1 (6 bases). Germline V gives CDR1 MGHRA, CDR2 YSYEKL. The germline V and J ends were trimmed by 2 bases and 4 bases, with 14 bases remaining between them. The CDR3 extends over 15 amino acids. Written as DNA, the CDR3 is TGCGCCAGCAGCCAACAAAAGGACAGCCGAGAGACCCAGTACTTC. The encoded protein is CASSQQKDSRETQYF.

J is TRBJ1-2 and V is TRBV5-1; 10 nucleotides line up with TRBD1. The CDR3 loop spans 15 amino acids. J lost 5 bases, V lost 3 bases, and 7 bases had no gene match. CDR1 and CDR2 from the germline V gene are SGHRS and YFSETQ. The CDR3: CASSSSGQGEYGYTF. The CDR3 nucleotides are TGCGCCAGCAGCTCCTCCGGACAGGGGGAATATGGCTACACCTTC.

The genes are TRBV4-1 and TRBJ2-7; possibly TRBD1 or TRBD2 for D (5 bases each). Germline V gene data show CDR1 as MGHRA and CDR2 as YSYEKL. Trimming cost V 0 bases and J 0 bases, with 9 bases left between them. This CDR3 is 15 amino acids long. CDR3 DNA sequence: TGCGCCAGCAGCCAAGAATGGGACGCCTCCTACGAGCAGTACTTC. Translation: CASSQEWDASYEQYF.

This clone came up once. The chain is built from TRBV27 and TRBJ2-5, with D possibly called TRBD1 or TRBD2 (6 bases each). Germline CDR1 MNHEY, CDR2 SMNVEV (reference sequence). Trimming removed 2 bases at V and 3 bases at J, with 16 bases between. The CDR3 sequence is 16 residues long. Written as DNA, the CDR3 is TGTGCCAGCAGTTTACTAGGGGGGACGACCGAAGAGACCCAGTACTTC. It specifies CASSLLGGTTEETQYF.

The rearrangement uses TRBV14 and TRBJ2-7; 7 positions match TRBD2. J gave up 0 bases and V 5 bases, and 4 bases lay outside the gene matches. This CDR3 contains 14 residues. Germline CDR1 SGHDN, CDR2 FVKESK. CDR3 sequence reads: CASSFGGSSYEQYF. The CDR3 DNA is TGTGCCAGCAGCTTTGGCGGGAGCTCCTACGAGCAGTACTTC. Complete variable domain (other parts from reference TRBV14 and TRBJ2-7): EAGVTQFPSHSVIEKGQTVTLRCDPISGHDNLYWYRRVMGKEIKFLLHFVKESKQDESGMPNNRFLAERTGGTYSTLKVQPAELEDSGVYFCASSFGGSSYEQYFGPGTRLTVT.

J is TRBJ2-1 and V is TRBV30; 8 nucleotides agree with TRBD1. The CDR3 length is 17 residues. J lost 2 bases, V lost 4 bases, and 13 bases had no gene match. Germline assignment: CDR1 GTSNPN and CDR2 SVGIG (reference sequence). The DNA for the CDR3 is TGTGCCTGGATGGACAGGGCGGGCGGGATGGCCTACAATGAGCAGTTCTTC. This translates into CAWMDRAGGMAYNEQFF.

There are a few counts of this clone. V usage is TRBV18 and J usage is TRBJ2-6; 8 nucleotides agree with TRBD1. With V trimmed by 2 bases and J by 3 bases, 18 bases remained unmatched. Germline V CDR1 and CDR2: KGHSH, LQKENI. This CDR3 has 21 amino acids. The CDR3 is CASSPLFPGQGSRVGANVLTF. CDR3 sequence (DNA): TGTGCCAGCTCACCATTGTTCCCAGGACAGGGTTCGAGGGTTGGGGCCAACGTCCTGACTTTC.

The chain links TRBV19 to TRBJ2-1; D gene uncertain. CDR1 and CDR2 (germline): LNHDA, SQIVND (reference sequence). V was clipped by 2 bases and J by 7 bases, with 9 bases between them. The CDR3 contains 13 residues. CDR3 coding DNA: TGTGCCAGTAGTATACCACACGTGAATGAGCAGTTCTTC. Residues: CASSIPHVNEQFF.

This clone was seen just once. The chain combines TRBV5-6 with TRBJ1-1; 7 nucleotides match TRBD1. Germline CDR1 is SGHDT and CDR2 is YYEEEE. The CDR3 contains 15 residues. V lost 3 bases to trimming and J lost 0 bases; unmatched junction nucleotides: 5. The CDR3 DNA reads TGTGCCAGCAGCTGGGGACAGACTTTGAACACTGAAGCTTTCTTT. This encodes CASSWGQTLNTEAFF. Complete variable domain (other parts from reference TRBV5-6 and TRBJ1-1): DAGVTQSPTHLIKTRGQQVTLRCSPKSGHDTVSWYQQALGQGPQFIFQYYEEEERQRGNFPDRFSGHQFPNYSSELNVNALLLGDSALYLCASSWGQTLNTEAFFGQGTRLTVV.

The rearrangement links TRBV10-3 to TRBJ2-1; either TRBD1 or TRBD2 may supply D (6 bases each). The CDR3 runs 16 residues. The V gene's germline CDR1 is ENHRY and CDR2 SYGVKD. Deletions cut 6 bases from V and 4 bases from J, with 19 bases between. The CDR3 coding sequence is TGTGCCATCAGGAGCCGGGGGCAGGACCCTTACAATGAGCAGTTCTTC. It yields the protein CAIRSRGQDPYNEQFF.

The gene calls are TRBV18 and TRBJ1-1; 7 nucleotides align to TRBD1. Germline loops: CDR1 KGHSH, CDR2 LQKENI. Trimming took 3 bases from V and 0 from J; bases not matched to a gene: 4. This CDR3 region has 15 residues. The CDR3 nucleotides are TGTGCCAGCTCACCTCGACAGGGCGTGAACACTGAAGCTTTCTTT. It yields the protein CASSPRQGVNTEAFF.

This chain links TRBV5-5 with TRBJ1-5; D gene ambiguous. The V gene's germline CDR1 is SGHKS and CDR2 YYEKEE (reference sequence). V was clipped by 5 bases and J by 4 bases, with 4 bases between them. The CDR3 contains 11 residues. The CDR3: CASRMNQPQHF. The CDR3 coding sequence is TGTGCCAGCAGGATGAATCAGCCCCAGCATTTT.

The chain joins TRBV7-9 to TRBJ1-6, with a tentative D call TRBD1 (5 bases). This CDR3 has 13 residues. V gave up 4 bases and J gave up 5 bases, with 6 bases separating them. The germline V gene has CDR1 SEHNR and CDR2 FQNEAQ (reference sequence). The CDR3 region is CASSSTDNSPLHF. The CDR3 DNA reads TGTGCCAGCAGCTCGACAGATAATTCACCCCTCCACTTT.

The chain employs TRBV6-6 and TRBJ2-3; no firm D call. V was clipped by 4 bases and J by 2 bases, with 13 bases between them. Per the germline V gene, CDR1 is MNHNY and CDR2 is SVGAGI (reference sequence). CDR3 size: 15 residues. The CDR3 here is CASSWADEITDTQYF. The CDR3 DNA reads as TGTGCCAGCAGTTGGGCGGACGAGATCACAGATACGCAGTATTTT.

V is TRBV7-3 and J is TRBJ2-1; 9 bases align to TRBD2. CDR1 and CDR2 from the germline V gene are SGHTA and FQGTGA. The CDR3 runs 18 residues. Trimming removed 1 base from V and 7 bases from J; junction bases left unmatched: 14. CDR3 bases: TGTGCCAGCAGCTTAATCCCGCGGGAGGGCCGATTTTGGAATGAGCAGTTCTTC. Amino acid sequence: CASSLIPREGRFWNEQFF.

CDR3 coding DNA: TGTGCCAGCAGCTTAGCGCGGACTAGCGAATACGAGCAGTACTTC. It specifies CASSLARTSEYEQYF. The chain recombines TRBV7-2 with TRBJ2-7; 9 bases fit TRBD2. With 0 bases clipped from V and 4 bases from J, the junction kept 4 bases outside the gene matches. Germline V lookup: CDR1 SGHTA, CDR2 FQGNSA. CDR3 length equals 15 residues. The whole variable domain, filled in from reference TRBV7-2 and TRBJ2-7, reads GAGVSQSPSNKVTEKGKDVELRCDPISGHTALYWYRQSLGQGLEFLIYFQGNSAPDKSGLPSDRFSAERTGGSVSTLTIQRTQQEDSAVYLCASSLARTSEYEQYFGPGTRLTVT.